This is a list of T cell receptor beta chains from one sample in a study of early T cells in non-severe SARS-CoV-2 infection. TCRdb recomputed calls from the 5' RACE reads with MiXCR, one row per CDR3 protein. The sample records 100,000 or so distinct CDR3 sequences, roughly 17% being singletons. This specimen was whole blood, taken at baseline. Every receptor here comes from an adult who was a healthcare worker with PCR-confirmed SARS-CoV-2 infection or an uninfected control (not recorded which). The CDR3 runs from the conserved cysteine through the conserved F or W. A D gene is named only where the DNA matches it firmly. Only part of the rows carry a size: once, few, many, or a class if the clone is expanded.

j_call,v_call,clone_size,d_call,cdr3_nt,cdr3_aa
TRBJ1-2,TRBV20-1,once,TRBD1,TGCAGTGCCCCGTTAGGGGGCAACTATGGCTACACCTTC,CSAPLGGNYGYTF
TRBJ2-3,TRBV25-1,-,-,TGTGCCAGCAGTGACCGGAGTAGCACAGATACGCAGTATTTT,CASSDRSSTDTQYF
TRBJ1-1,TRBV20-1,many,-,TGCAGTGCGCCATCCCAGGTCGGGGAAGCTTTCTTT,CSAPSQVGEAFF
TRBJ2-1,TRBV5-1,few,-,TGCGCCAGCAGCGGCGGCACACAAGGGACTGAGCAGTTCTTC,CASSGGTQGTEQFF
TRBJ2-7,TRBV20-1,-,-,TGCAGTGCCAAAGGGCAGGCCCGCTCCTACGAGCAGTACTTC,CSAKGQARSYEQYF
TRBJ1-1,TRBV3-1,-,TRBD1,TGTGCCAGCAGCCAAGGACAGGGGGCGACTGAAGCTTTCTTT,CASSQGQGATEAFF
TRBJ1-2,TRBV5-6,many,TRBD1,TGTGCCAGCAGCGCCCTAGAGGGACAGGTCATATTCTATGGCTACACCTTC,CASSALEGQVIFYGYTF
TRBJ1-2,TRBV12-3/TRBV12-4,few,-,TGTGCCAGCAGATCGGACAGCCCCTATGGCTACACCTTC,CASRSDSPYGYTF
TRBJ2-7,TRBV7-9,-,TRBD2,TGTGCCAGCAGCTTACTCGGGGGACTAGCGACGTACGAGCAGTACTTC,CASSLLGGLATYEQYF
TRBJ2-7,TRBV4-3,few,-,TGCGCCAGCAGCCAAGGAATAGGGTACCAGCAGTACTTC,CASSQGIGYQQYF
TRBJ1-1,TRBV20-1,many,-,TGCAGTGCGATCAGAGCGAACACTGAAGCTTTCTTT,CSAIRANTEAFF
TRBJ2-1,TRBV12-3/TRBV12-4,few,TRBD2,TGTGCCAGCAGCCTGGCGGGACTAGCGGGAGTGGGACTTTACAATGAGCAGTTCTTC,CASSLAGLAGVGLYNEQFF
TRBJ2-3,TRBV12-3/TRBV12-4,few,-,TGTGCCAGCAGTTTACTGGCTGCTAGCACAGATACGCAGTATTTT,CASSLLAASTDTQYF
TRBJ2-5,TRBV9,-,TRBD2,TGTGCCAGCAGCGGTACTAGCGGGAGCGGCGGGACCCAGTACTTC,CASSGTSGSGGTQYF
TRBJ2-7,TRBV4-1,once,TRBD2,TGCGCCAGCAGCCAGGAGACTAGCGGGAGGGGGGAGCAGTACTTC,CASSQETSGRGEQYF
TRBJ2-1,TRBV4-1,-,TRBD2,TGCGCCAGCAGCCAATGGACTAGCGGGAGTACTGAGCAGTTCTTC,CASSQWTSGSTEQFF
TRBJ1-3,TRBV20-1,many,-,TGCAGTGCCCACCTGAAGGCCTCTCGTGACACCATATATTTT,CSAHLKASRDTIYF
TRBJ2-1,TRBV2,-,TRBD2,TGTGCCGGAGTAGCGGGGTTACCCTACAATGAGCAGTTCTTC,CAGVAGLPYNEQFF
TRBJ2-7,TRBV3-1,-,-,TGTGCCAGCAGCCAACGGGACACCCTCTACGAGCAGTACTTC,CASSQRDTLYEQYF
TRBJ2-5,TRBV28,once,-,TGTGCCAGCAGAATGCAGGGGGGCTATCAAGAGACCCAGTACTTC,CASRMQGGYQETQYF
TRBJ2-3,TRBV11-2,few,TRBD2,TGTGCCAGCAGCCCCAGCGGGAGAGGCACAGATACGCAGTATTTT,CASSPSGRGTDTQYF
TRBJ2-7,TRBV10-3,-,TRBD2,TGTGCCATCAGTGGAACCGGGACTAGCGGGAGGGCCCCCTACGAGCAGTACTTC,CAISGTGTSGRAPYEQYF
TRBJ1-2,TRBV7-9,-,-,TGTGCCAGCAGCTTAGTAACAAGCTATGGCTACACCTTC,CASSLVTSYGYTF
TRBJ2-7,TRBV20-1,few,TRBD2,TGCAGTGCCCCCCCGGATGGGAGCGGGAGGCTCGAGCAGTACTTC,CSAPPDGSGRLEQYF
TRBJ2-2,TRBV3-1,-,TRBD1,TGTGCCAGCAGCGACAGGGGTCGTAACACCGGGGAGCTGTTTTTT,CASSDRGRNTGELFF
TRBJ1-5,TRBV27,many,TRBD1,TGTGCCAGCAGTCAGGACAGGGGGCGAGATCAGCCCCAGCATTTT,CASSQDRGRDQPQHF
TRBJ2-1,TRBV7-2,-,TRBD2,TGTGCCAGCAGCCTCGGACTAGCATACGAGCAGTTCTTC,CASSLGLAYEQFF
TRBJ2-7,TRBV5-4,few,TRBD1,TGTGCCAGCAGCCGGGACAGGACCTACGAGCAGTACTTC,CASSRDRTYEQYF
TRBJ1-5,TRBV28,-,-,TGTGCCAGCCGCCCCCCGGGGTCAGGGCAGCCCCAGCATTTT,CASRPPGSGQPQHF
TRBJ1-2,TRBV9,few,-,TGTGCCAGCAGCCCAATCCAGGGGAACTATGGCTACACCTTC,CASSPIQGNYGYTF
TRBJ2-7,TRBV18,few,-,TGTGCCAGCTCACCACTTCGGACAGACTCCTACGAGCAGTACTTC,CASSPLRTDSYEQYF
TRBJ2-7,TRBV12-3/TRBV12-4,-,-,TGTGCCAGCAGTTTAGGTAGCCACGAGCAGTACTTC,CASSLGSHEQYF
TRBJ2-1,TRBV12-3/TRBV12-4,once,-,TGTGCCAGCGCAATCCTCGGGGCGGTTTACAATGAGCAGTTCTTC,CASAILGAVYNEQFF
TRBJ2-1,TRBV6-9,few,TRBD2,TGTGCCAGCAGTTACCGCGAGCGGGAGGGAACCTACAATGAGCAGTTCTTC,CASSYREREGTYNEQFF
TRBJ1-5,TRBV12-3/TRBV12-4,-,-,TGTGCCAGCAGTTTGGGGGTAAAGGCCCAGCATTTT,CASSLGVKAQHF
TRBJ2-7,TRBV11-2,-,-,TGTGCCAGCAGCTTCGAGGTAGCCTACGAGCAGTACTTC,CASSFEVAYEQYF
TRBJ2-3,TRBV7-2,many,-,TGTGCCAGCAGCTATCTGGGCCGCACAGATACGCAGTATTTT,CASSYLGRTDTQYF
TRBJ2-7,TRBV18,many,TRBD1,TGTGCCAGCTCAACGGGACAGGGAAAGTACGAGCAGTACTTC,CASSTGQGKYEQYF
TRBJ2-7,TRBV5-5,few,-,TGTGCCAGCAGCCTGAAAGGCAGCGGGACACTTTACTACGAGCAGTACTTC,CASSLKGSGTLYYEQYF
TRBJ1-2,TRBV5-4,few,-,TGTGCCAGCAGCGATACGTTACAGGGTTACCCAAACTTC,CASSDTLQGYPNF
TRBJ2-7,TRBV3-1,-,-,TGTGCCAGCAGCCTTCGACTAGGGCCCTACGAGCAGTACTTC,CASSLRLGPYEQYF
TRBJ2-7,TRBV20-1,-,TRBD2,TGCAGTGCAACCGGGACTAGCGGGGGGCTTAACTCCTACGAGCAGTACTTC,CSATGTSGGLNSYEQYF